The clone carrying this TCR beta chain is a singleton in its sample. An end of the junction does not agree with germline; a read error may underlie this. This sample is drawn from a study of B cell selection in AIRE deficiency. There are 13 residues in the CDR3. CDR1 is SGHVS, CDR2 FNYEAQ, per germline. Method: immunoSEQ multiplex PCR; TCRdb's copy keeps in-frame clones and lacks some. In the table there are around 23,000 clones, less than 97% of which are singletons. CD4+CD127+ cells were sorted as the conventional CD4 T cells. The sequence was obtained from a human donor in good health. The sample comprised CD4+CD127+ conventional T cells sorted from PBMCs. This chain joins TRBV7-6 and TRBJ2-3, with unresolved D. As DNA, the CDR3 is TGTGCAAGCAAATTAGTGGAAGAAGGTACGCAGTATTTT. Its translation is CASKLVEEGTQYF.